This TCR beta chain is from a study of blood T cell repertoires in COVID-19. Study background: Specimens from acute and convalescent COVID-19 originated in the United States, Italy and Spain. T cells, B-cell-depleted T cells, or PBMCs provided the cDNA or gDNA that served as material.

As originally analysed: Estimation of nucleated cell counts relied on the amplification of reference gene primers. The data were produced by immunoSEQ multiplex PCR, yet TCRdb's version contains in-frame clones alone and is incomplete. D and trimming come from the DNA, and the V and J calls and clone size come from that table. Here the sample spans 210,000 or so clones, roughly 78% being singletons. Germline V gives CDR1 SGHAT, CDR2 FQNNGV. This CDR3 is 15 amino acids long. V lost 0 bases, J lost 13 bases, and 11 bases stayed unmatched. This clone was counted only a few times. The TCR originated in a woman between 35 and 50 years old with acute or convalescent COVID-19. This chain uses TRBV11-2 with TRBJ2-1; 8 nucleotides align to TRBD1. The material sequenced was peripheral blood. The CDR3 spells CASSLEGQGGTQQFF. Here the CDR3 DNA reads TGTGCCAGCAGCTTAGAAGGACAGGGAGGAACGCAACAGTTCTTC.